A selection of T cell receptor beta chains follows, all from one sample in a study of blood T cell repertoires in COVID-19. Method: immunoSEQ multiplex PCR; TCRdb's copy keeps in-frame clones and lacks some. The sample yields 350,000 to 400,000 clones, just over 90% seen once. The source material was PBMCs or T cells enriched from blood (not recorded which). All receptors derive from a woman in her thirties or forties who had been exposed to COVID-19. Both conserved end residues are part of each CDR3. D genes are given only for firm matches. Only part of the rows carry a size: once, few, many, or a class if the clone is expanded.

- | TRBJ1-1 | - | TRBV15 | CATSRGESNTEAFF | TGTGCCACCAGCAGAGGGGAGTCGAACACTGAAGCTTTCTTT
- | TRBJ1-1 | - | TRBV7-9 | CASSLSLNTEAFF | TGTGCCAGCAGCTTAAGCCTGAACACTGAAGCTTTCTTT
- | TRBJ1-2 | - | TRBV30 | CAWSPRTALGYGYTF | TGTGCCTGGAGTCCCAGGACAGCCTTGGGCTATGGCTACACCTTC
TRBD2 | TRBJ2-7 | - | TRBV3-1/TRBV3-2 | CASSLSSGRPEQYF | TGTGCCAGCAGCCTCAGCAGCGGGAGGCCCGAGCAGTACTTC
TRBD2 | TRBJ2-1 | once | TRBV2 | CASNRLAGSYNEQFF | TGTGCCAGCAACCGACTAGCGGGATCCTACAATGAGCAGTTCTTC
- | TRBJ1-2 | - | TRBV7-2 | CASSSSGGAGYGYTF | TGTGCCAGCAGCTCATCCGGGGGGGCCGGCTATGGCTACACCTTC
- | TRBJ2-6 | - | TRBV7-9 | CASSWTSGANVLTF | TGTGCCAGCAGTTGGACTTCGGGGGCCAACGTCCTGACTTTC
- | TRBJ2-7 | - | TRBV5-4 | CASSPTGPTYEQYF | TGTGCCAGCAGCCCCACAGGGCCGACCTACGAGCAGTACTTC
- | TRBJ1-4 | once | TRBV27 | CASRKGRATNEKLFF | TGTGCCAGCAGGAAAGGGCGGGCAACTAATGAAAAACTGTTTTTT
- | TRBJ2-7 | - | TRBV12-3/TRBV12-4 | CASSLGTYYEQYF | TGTGCCAGCAGCCTTGGGACTTACTACGAGCAGTACTTC
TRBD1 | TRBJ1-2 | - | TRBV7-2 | CASSLATGIRGYTF | TGTGCCAGCAGCTTAGCGACAGGGATCCGGGGCTACACCTTC
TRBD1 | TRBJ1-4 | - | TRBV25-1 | CASSEYGRGKRDEKLFF | TGTGCCAGCAGTGAATATGGCAGGGGGAAAAGAGATGAAAAACTGTTTTTT
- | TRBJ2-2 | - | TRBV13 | CASSLRSTGNTGELFF | TGTGCCAGCAGCTTAAGGTCCACAGGGAACACCGGGGAGCTGTTTTTT
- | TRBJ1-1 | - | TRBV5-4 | CASSLGGFDTEAFF | TGTGCCAGCAGCTTGGGCGGGTTTGACACTGAAGCTTTCTTT
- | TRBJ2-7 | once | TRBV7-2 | CASSLAGGQAKQYF | TGTGCCAGCAGCTTAGCCGGGGGTCAGGCGAAACAGTACTTC
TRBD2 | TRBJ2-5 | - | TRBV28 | CASSLPLAGVSQETQYF | TGTGCCAGCAGTTTACCGCTAGCGGGAGTTAGTCAAGAGACCCAGTACTTC
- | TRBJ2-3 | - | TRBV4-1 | CASSQESLIPPQYF | TGCGCCAGCAGCCAAGAATCGCTAATACCGCCGCAGTATTTT
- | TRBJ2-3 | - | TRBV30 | CAWSPPSRSATDTQYF | TGTGCCTGGAGTCCTCCTTCTCGGAGCGCGACAGATACGCAGTATTTT
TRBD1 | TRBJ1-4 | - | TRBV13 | CASSLGDRGFEKLFF | TGTGCCAGCAGCTTAGGAGACAGGGGGTTTGAAAAACTGTTTTTT
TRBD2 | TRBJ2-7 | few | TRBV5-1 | CASSFGGRAIFEQYF | TGCGCCAGCAGCTTCGGCGGGAGGGCCATATTCGAGCAGTACTTC
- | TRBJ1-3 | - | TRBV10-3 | CASRTDSGNTIYF | TGTGCCTCTAGGACAGACTCTGGAAACACCATATATTTT
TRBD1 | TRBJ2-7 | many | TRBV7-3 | CASSESPTGIDEQYF | TGTGCCAGCAGCGAATCACCGACAGGGATCGACGAGCAGTACTTC
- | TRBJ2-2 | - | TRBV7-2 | CASSLVGTATGELFF | TGTGCCAGCAGCTTAGTTGGAACAGCCACCGGGGAGCTGTTTTTT
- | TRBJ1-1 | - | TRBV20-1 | CSAAGNTEAFF | TGCAGTGCGGCTGGGAACACTGAAGCTTTCTTT
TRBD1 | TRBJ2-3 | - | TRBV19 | CASSRGQGWDTQYF | TGTGCCAGTAGTCGGGGACAGGGTTGGGATACGCAGTATTTT
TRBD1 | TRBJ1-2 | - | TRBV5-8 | CASSPGTVGYTF | TGTGCCAGCAGCCCAGGGACAGTTGGCTACACCTTC
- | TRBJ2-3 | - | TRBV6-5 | CATRGAAGTDTQYF | TGTGCCACCCGTGGGGCGGCTGGCACAGATACGCAGTATTTT
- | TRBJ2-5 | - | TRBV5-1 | CASSPANTGTQETQYF | TGCGCCAGCAGCCCCGCTAATACCGGGACACAAGAGACCCAGTACTTC
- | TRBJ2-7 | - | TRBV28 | CASSSPGARVYEQYF | TGTGCCAGCAGTTCGCCAGGGGCTCGGGTCTACGAGCAGTACTTC
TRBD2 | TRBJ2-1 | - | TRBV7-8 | CASSYRLAGSLVDEQFF | TGTGCCAGCAGCTACCGACTAGCGGGGTCGTTAGTGGATGAGCAGTTCTTC
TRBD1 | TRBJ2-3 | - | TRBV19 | CATTPGQSSTDTQYF | TGTGCCACCACTCCGGGACAGTCTAGCACAGATACGCAGTATTTT
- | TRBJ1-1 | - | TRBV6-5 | CASGAFKNTEAFF | TGTGCCAGCGGGGCCTTCAAGAACACTGAAGCTTTCTTT
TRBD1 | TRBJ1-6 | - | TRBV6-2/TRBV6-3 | CASSQQGPQISPLHF | TGTGCCAGCAGCCAACAGGGGCCGCAGATTTCACCCCTCCACTTT
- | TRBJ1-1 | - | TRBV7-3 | CASSLTGDRAEAFF | TGTGCCAGCAGCTTAACAGGGGATCGGGCTGAAGCTTTCTTT
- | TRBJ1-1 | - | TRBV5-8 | CASSFSRGYTEAFF | TGTGCCAGCAGCTTTAGCAGGGGCTACACTGAAGCTTTCTTT
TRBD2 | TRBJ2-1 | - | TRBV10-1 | CASGSPGLAGDSSSYNEQFF | TGCGCCAGCGGATCACCGGGACTAGCGGGAGACTCAAGCTCCTACAATGAGCAGTTCTTC
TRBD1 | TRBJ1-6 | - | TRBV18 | CASSLDRDSPLHF | TGTGCCAGCTCACTGGACAGGGATTCACCCCTCCACTTT
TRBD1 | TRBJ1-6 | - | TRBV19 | CASGARTGNSPLHF | TGTGCCAGTGGGGCGAGGACAGGGAATTCACCCCTCCACTTT
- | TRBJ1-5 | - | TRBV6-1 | CASSEAWEWAQEVPQHF | TGTGCCAGCAGTGAAGCCTGGGAGTGGGCCCAAGAAGTGCCCCAGCATTTT
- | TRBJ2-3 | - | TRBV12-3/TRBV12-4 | CASSLRADTQYF | TGTGCCAGCAGCCTCAGGGCAGATACGCAGTATTTT
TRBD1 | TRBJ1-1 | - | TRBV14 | CASSPSGGRAFF | TGTGCCAGCAGCCCCTCAGGGGGCCGGGCTTTCTTT
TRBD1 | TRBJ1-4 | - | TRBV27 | CASSFTGVGEKLFF | TGTGCCAGCAGTTTTACAGGGGTGGGGGAAAAACTGTTTTTT
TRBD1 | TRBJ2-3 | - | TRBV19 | CASSIQTGTTDTQYF | TGTGCCAGTAGTATCCAGACAGGGACCACAGATACGCAGTATTTT
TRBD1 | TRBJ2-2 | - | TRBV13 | CASSPTGQGAGELFF | TGTGCCAGCAGCCCAACGGGACAGGGGGCCGGGGAGCTGTTTTTT
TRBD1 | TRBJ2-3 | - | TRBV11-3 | CASSLDRQGAANPPADTQYF | TGTGCCAGCAGCTTAGATCGACAGGGGGCGGCTAACCCCCCCGCAGATACGCAGTATTTT
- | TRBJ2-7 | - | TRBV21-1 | CASSKENRDSYEQYF | TGTGCCAGCAGCAAAGAGAACCGGGACAGCTACGAGCAGTACTTC
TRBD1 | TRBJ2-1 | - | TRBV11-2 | CASSHDRVGDNEQFF | TGTGCCAGCAGTCACGACAGGGTCGGCGACAATGAGCAGTTCTTC
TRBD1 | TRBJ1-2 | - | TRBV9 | CASSVEAGGSYGYTF | TGTGCCAGCAGCGTAGAGGCAGGGGGCAGCTATGGCTACACCTTC
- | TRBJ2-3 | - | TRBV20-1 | CSAMNTDTQYF | TGCAGCGCGATGAACACAGATACGCAGTATTTT
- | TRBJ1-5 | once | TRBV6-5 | CASRRTGSQPQHF | TGTGCCAGCAGGCGGACTGGTTCCCAGCCCCAGCATTTT
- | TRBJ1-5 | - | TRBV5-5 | CASSLESGNQPQHF | TGTGCCAGCAGCTTGGAATCGGGAAATCAGCCCCAGCATTTT
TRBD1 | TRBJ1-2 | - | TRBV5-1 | CASSGETGWSGYTF | TGCGCCAGCAGCGGAGAGACAGGGTGGTCTGGCTACACCTTC
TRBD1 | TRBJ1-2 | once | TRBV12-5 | CASGLYRTGNYGYTF | TGTGCTAGTGGTTTGTATCGGACAGGGAACTATGGCTACACCTTC